This TCR beta chain was sequenced in a study of regulatory T cells in long-lasting Graves disease. Time point meaning: newly diagnosed GD, antithyroid drugs for less than 3 months. PBMC-extracted RNA yielded the TCR library. To make TCR beta libraries, researchers used iRepertoire HTBI primers and Arm-PCR of CDR3 regions. Each CDR3 protein is one row after TCRdb ran MiXCR on the multiplex PCR reads. The sample lists some 250,000 distinct CDR3 sequences, roughly 18% seen once, with 12% to 15% in the top ten. Trimming took 2 bases from V and 5 from J; bases not matched to a gene: 2. The CDR3 is 13 amino acids. Germline CDR1 is MNHNS and CDR2 is SASEGT. The same data also went into a second study, on T cells in Graves' hyperthyroidism and ophthalmopathy.

The rearrangement uses TRBV6-1 and TRBJ1-2; 7 positions agree with TRBD1. The TCR sequence derives from a woman under 40 with Graves disease. The sample here was peripheral blood mononuclear cells (PBMCs), taken at new diagnosis, from a patient treated with antithyroid drugs. The CDR3 nucleotides read TGTGCCAGCAGTGAAATGACAGGGTATGGCTACACCTTC. Residues: CASSEMTGYGYTF.